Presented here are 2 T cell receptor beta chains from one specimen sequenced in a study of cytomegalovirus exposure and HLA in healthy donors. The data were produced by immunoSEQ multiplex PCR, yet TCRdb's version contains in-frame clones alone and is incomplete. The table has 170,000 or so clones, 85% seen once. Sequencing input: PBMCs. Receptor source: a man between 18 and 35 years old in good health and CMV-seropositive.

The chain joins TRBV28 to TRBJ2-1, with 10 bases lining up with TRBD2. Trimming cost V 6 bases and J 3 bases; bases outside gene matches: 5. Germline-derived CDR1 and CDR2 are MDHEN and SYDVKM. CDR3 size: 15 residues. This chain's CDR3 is CASRQGLAVYNEQFF. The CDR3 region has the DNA TGTGCCAGCAGACAAGGACTAGCGGTCTACAATGAGCAGTTCTTC.

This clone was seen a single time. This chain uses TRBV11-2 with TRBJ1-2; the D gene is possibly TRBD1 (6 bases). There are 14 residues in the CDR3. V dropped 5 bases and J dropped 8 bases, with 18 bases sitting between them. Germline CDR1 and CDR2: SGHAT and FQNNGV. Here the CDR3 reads CASSPRLGAGGYTF. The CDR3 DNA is TGTGCCAGCAGCCCGAGGCTGGGGGCGGGCGGCTACACCTTC.